Below are 9 T cell receptor beta chains sequenced from a single sample in a study of T cells after yellow fever vaccination. TCRdb recomputed calls from the 5' RACE reads with MiXCR, one row per CDR3 protein. The sample contains tens of thousands of distinct CDR3 sequences, approximately 8% of which appear only once. Sequenced here: CD8+ T cells sorted from PBMCs, sampled on the day of the yellow fever booster vaccination. All receptors derive from a man younger than 45 who received the YFV17D yellow fever vaccine.

This clonotype was counted ten times or more. The chain joins TRBV5-1 to TRBJ2-2; no clear D. Trimming pared 0 bases from V and 5 bases from J, leaving 8 bases between. Per germline, CDR1 SGHRS and CDR2 YFSETQ. This CDR3 has 14 amino acids. CDR3 sequence (DNA): TGCGCCAGCAGCTTGGCCGGCTATACCGGGGAGCTGTTTTTT. Translated, it gives CASSLAGYTGELFF.

The rearrangement links TRBV29-1 to TRBJ1-5; D unresolved. Trimming cost V 0 bases and J 7 bases, with 10 bases left between them. CDR1 is SQVTM, CDR2 ANQGSEA, per germline. The CDR3 loop spans 13 amino acids. The chain's CDR3 is CSVEDGEGQPQHF. The CDR3 nucleotides are TGCAGCGTTGAAGATGGTGAAGGGCAGCCCCAGCATTTT.

The chain joins TRBV5-1 to TRBJ2-7; D tentatively fits TRBD1 or TRBD2 (5 bases each). Germline values: CDR1 SGHRS, CDR2 YFSETQ. V was clipped by 0 bases and J by 0 bases, with 7 bases between them. The CDR3 is made up of 14 amino acids. Written as DNA, the CDR3 is TGCGCCAGCAGCTTGGGAGGGGCCTCCTACGAGCAGTACTTC. It specifies CASSLGGASYEQYF.

The V gene is TRBV19, the J gene TRBJ2-3; a weak D match, TRBD2 (6 bases). This CDR3 has 17 residues. Trimming took off 1 base at V and 5 bases at J, with 19 bases between the two ends. Germline V gene data show CDR1 as LNHDA and CDR2 as SQIVND (reference sequence). The CDR3 DNA reads as TGTGCCAGTAGTATAGGTTTGGCGGGACCCGGTAGAGATACGCAGTATTTT. It yields the protein CASSIGLAGPGRDTQYF.

The chain employs TRBV6-5 and TRBJ2-1; 9 bases match TRBD2. J lost 2 bases, V lost 6 bases, and 5 bases had no gene match. CDR1 is MNHEY and CDR2 is SVGAGI in the germline V gene. The CDR3 consists of 15 residues. The CDR3 spells CASSKRLAAYNEQFF. The CDR3 coding sequence is TGTGCCAGCAGCAAAAGACTAGCGGCCTACAATGAGCAGTTCTTC.

The sample holds many counts of this clonotype. The chain combines TRBV6-2 or TRBV6-3 with TRBJ2-7; D is tentatively TRBD1 or TRBD2 (7 bases each). Per germline, CDR1 MNHEY and CDR2 SVGEGT. V was clipped by 2 bases and J by 3 bases, with 17 bases between them. The CDR3 length is 16 residues. CDR3 amino acids: CASSYPEGGGFYEQYF. The CDR3 region has the DNA TGTGCCAGCAGTTACCCCGAGGGAGGGGGCTTCTACGAGCAGTACTTC.

The V call is TRBV19, the J call TRBJ2-5; a weak D match, TRBD1 (6 bases). The CDR3 has 14 residues. The germline V gene encodes CDR1 LNHDA and CDR2 SQIVND (reference sequence). Trimming removed 5 bases from V and 2 bases from J, with 12 bases in between. CDR3 nucleotide sequence: TGTGCCAGTAGTCGAAACGGACAGCAAGAGACCCAGTACTTC. This codes for CASSRNGQQETQYF.

This clonotype was detected many times. The chain is built from TRBV4-3 and TRBJ2-3, with D uncertain. V was cut by 0 bases and J by 10 bases, with 11 bases left in between. The CDR3 length is 13 residues. Germline V CDR1 and CDR2: LGHNA, YSLEER. CDR3 bases: TGCGCCAGCAGCCAAGATAGGGATGATGCGCAGTATTTT. Its protein is CASSQDRDDAQYF.

In this sample, this clonotype turned up many times. J is TRBJ1-5 and V is TRBV12-3 or TRBV12-4, with TRBD1 as a possible D gene (5 bases). The CDR3 contains 12 residues. Trimming left V 5 bases short and J 6 bases short, with 8 bases between. CDR3 sequence reads: CASSQGIQPQHF. CDR3 sequence (DNA): TGTGCCAGCAGTCAGGGAATTCAGCCCCAGCATTTT.